One T cell receptor (beta chain) is described in this entry. What it recognizes is unknown. This record belongs to a study of tumor-infiltrating lymphocytes in localized non-small cell lung cancer. About the study: Several tumor histologies, both smoking statuses, and some post-neoadjuvant chemotherapy samples were included. The study's findings and limits: Higher tumor T cell infiltration than in uninvolved lung was supported by TCRbeta sequencing. No T-cell fraction difference was seen between IM1 and IM2 tumors. Recurrence-free survival showed no association with tumor T-cell fraction.

The method was immunoSEQ multiplex PCR; TCRdb's version includes in-frame clones alone and lacks a portion of them. The table has 20,000 to 30,000 clones, 69% seen once. Sequencing input: lung tumor tissue. This TCR was sampled from a human donor with non-small cell lung cancer.

This CDR3 is CASRLEGNQPQHF. The CDR3 coding sequence is TGTGCCAGCAGGCTAGAGGGAAATCAGCCCCAGCATTTT. The chain links TRBV28 to TRBJ1-5; D gene ambiguous. The germline V gene encodes CDR1 MDHEN and CDR2 SYDVKM. The V end was cut by 6 bases, the J end by 4 bases, with 10 bases between. The CDR3 totals 13 residues.